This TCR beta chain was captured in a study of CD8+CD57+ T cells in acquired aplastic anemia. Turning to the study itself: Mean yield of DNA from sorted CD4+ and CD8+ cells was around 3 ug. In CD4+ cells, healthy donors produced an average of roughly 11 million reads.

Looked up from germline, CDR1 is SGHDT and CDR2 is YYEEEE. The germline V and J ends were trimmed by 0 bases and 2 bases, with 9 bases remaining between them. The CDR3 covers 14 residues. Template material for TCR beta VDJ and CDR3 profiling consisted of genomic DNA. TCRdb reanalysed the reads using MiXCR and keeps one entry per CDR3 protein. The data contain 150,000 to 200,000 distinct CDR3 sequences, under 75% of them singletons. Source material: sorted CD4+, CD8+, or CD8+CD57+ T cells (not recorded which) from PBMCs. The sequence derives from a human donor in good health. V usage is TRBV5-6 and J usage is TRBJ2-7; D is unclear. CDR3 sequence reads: CASSLVAETYEQYF. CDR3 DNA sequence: TGTGCCAGCAGCTTGGTGGCCGAAACCTACGAGCAGTACTTC.